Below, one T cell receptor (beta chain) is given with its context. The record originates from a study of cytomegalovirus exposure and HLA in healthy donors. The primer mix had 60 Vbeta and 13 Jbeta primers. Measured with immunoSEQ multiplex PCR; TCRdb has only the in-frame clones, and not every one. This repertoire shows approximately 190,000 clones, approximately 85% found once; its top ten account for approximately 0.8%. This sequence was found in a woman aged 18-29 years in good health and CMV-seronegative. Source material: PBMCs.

CDR3 nucleotide sequence: TGTGCCAGCAGCCTGACAGGGGCCGGTGAGACCCAGTACTTC. It specifies CASSLTGAGETQYF. This chain joins TRBV7-8 and TRBJ2-5; 8 bases are a match to TRBD1. CDR1 SGHVS and CDR2 FQNEAQ come from the germline V gene. The length of the CDR3 is 14 residues. Trimming removed 5 bases from V and 5 bases from J; junction bases left unmatched: 7.